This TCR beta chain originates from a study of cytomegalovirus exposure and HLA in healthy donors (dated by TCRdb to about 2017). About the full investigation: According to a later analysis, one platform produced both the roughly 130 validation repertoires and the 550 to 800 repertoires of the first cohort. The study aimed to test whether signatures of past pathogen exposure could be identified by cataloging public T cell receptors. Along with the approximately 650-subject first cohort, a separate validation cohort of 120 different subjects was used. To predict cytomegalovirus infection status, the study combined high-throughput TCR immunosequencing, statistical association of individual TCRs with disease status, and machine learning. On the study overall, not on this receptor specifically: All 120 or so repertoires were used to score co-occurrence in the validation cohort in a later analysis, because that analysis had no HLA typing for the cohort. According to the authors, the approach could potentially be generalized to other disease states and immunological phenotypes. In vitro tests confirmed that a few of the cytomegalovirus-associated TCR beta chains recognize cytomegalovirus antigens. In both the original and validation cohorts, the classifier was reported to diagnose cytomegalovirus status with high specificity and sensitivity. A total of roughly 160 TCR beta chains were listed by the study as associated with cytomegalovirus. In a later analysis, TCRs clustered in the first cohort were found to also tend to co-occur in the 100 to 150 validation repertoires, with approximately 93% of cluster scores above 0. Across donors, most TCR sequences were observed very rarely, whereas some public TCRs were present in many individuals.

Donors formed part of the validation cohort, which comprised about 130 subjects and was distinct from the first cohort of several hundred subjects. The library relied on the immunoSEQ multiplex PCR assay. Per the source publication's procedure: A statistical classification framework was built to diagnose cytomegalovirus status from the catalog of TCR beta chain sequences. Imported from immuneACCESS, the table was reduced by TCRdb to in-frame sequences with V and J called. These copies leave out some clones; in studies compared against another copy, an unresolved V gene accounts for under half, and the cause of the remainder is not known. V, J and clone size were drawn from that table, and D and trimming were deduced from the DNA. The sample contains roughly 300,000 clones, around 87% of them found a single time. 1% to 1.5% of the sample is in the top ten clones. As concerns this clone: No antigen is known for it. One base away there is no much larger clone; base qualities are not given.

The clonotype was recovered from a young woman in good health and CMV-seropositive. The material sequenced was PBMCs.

This receptor carries the CDR3 CASRLADFSYEQYF. The bases read TGTGCCAGCAGACTAGCGGACTTCTCCTACGAGCAGTACTTC. The chain is encoded by TRBV6-5 joined to TRBJ2-7, and TRBD2 matches 8 of the central bases. The CDR3 spans 14 residues, from the cysteine through the phenylalanine. Left in the record is the CDR3 DNA by itself, 42 bases read in frame from the first base. CDR1 and CDR2 (MNHEY, SVGAGI) derive from the germline V gene. Trimming takes 6 bases off V and 0 bases off J; junction bases not matched to a gene: 4.